This entry lists 26 T cell receptor beta chains sequenced from one sample in a study of blood T cell repertoires in COVID-19. Measured with immunoSEQ multiplex PCR; TCRdb has only the in-frame clones, and not every one. The sample holds roughly 260,000 clones, about 90% seen once. Sequencing was carried out using peripheral blood. The receptors come from a woman between 45 and 60 years old with acute or convalescent COVID-19.

The rearrangement uses TRBV15 and TRBJ2-5, with 9 positions matching TRBD2. Germline values: CDR1 LNHNV, CDR2 YYDKDF (reference sequence). The CDR3 totals 17 residues. J gave up 4 bases and V 1 base, and 10 bases lay outside the gene matches. CDR3: CATSRGGSGSLGETQYF. The CDR3 DNA reads TGTGCCACCAGCAGAGGAGGTAGCGGGAGTCTAGGAGAGACCCAGTACTTC.

This chain uses TRBV6-1 with TRBJ1-5, with D uncertain. Trimming cost V 3 bases and J 9 bases, with 9 bases left between them. Germline CDR1 MNHNS, CDR2 SASEGT. This CDR3 has 12 residues. In DNA form, the CDR3 reads TGTGCCAGCAGTGACATCACGGGGCCCCAGCATTTT. Translation: CASSDITGPQHF.

The gene calls are TRBV7-2 and TRBJ2-7; D possibly corresponds to TRBD2 (5 bases). This CDR3 comprises 15 residues. The V and J ends lost 5 bases and 4 bases respectively, with 18 bases between them. The germline V gene has CDR1 SGHTA and CDR2 FQGNSA. The CDR3: CASSPQSGGSYEQYF. The CDR3 DNA follows: TGTGCCAGCAGCCCACAATCTGGCGGGTCTTACGAGCAGTACTTC.

The chain uses TRBV7-6 and TRBJ2-1; no clear D. The CDR3 has 13 residues. Germline V gene data show CDR1 as SGHVS and CDR2 as FNYEAQ. V lost 1 base and J lost 8, with 9 bases in between. The CDR3, as DNA: TGTGCCAGCAGCTTAGAGTTAGTTGATGAGCAGTTCTTC. It specifies CASSLELVDEQFF.

This clone was recorded once. V gene TRBV7-9 combines with J gene TRBJ1-4, with D tentatively TRBD1 (5 bases). Germline V gene data show CDR1 as SEHNR and CDR2 as FQNEAQ (reference sequence). The CDR3 contains 14 residues. V was clipped by 2 bases and J by 8 bases, with 12 bases between them. CDR3 in amino acids: CASSLSGMDEKLFF. CDR3 in DNA: TGTGCCAGCAGCTTATCAGGGATGGACGAAAAACTGTTTTTT.

This clone was found once. The rearrangement joins TRBV5-4 to TRBJ1-1; D might be TRBD1 (6 bases). This CDR3 has 14 residues. Trimming took 1 base from V and 4 from J, leaving 11 bases between them. The germline gives CDR1 SGHNT, CDR2 YYREEE (reference sequence). CDR3 bases: TGTGCCAGCAGCTTGACAGGGACGGGCACTGAAGCTTTCTTT. The encoded protein is CASSLTGTGTEAFF.

The chain uses TRBV11-2 and TRBJ2-1; the match to TRBD2 covers 10 bases. Germline trimming cut 3 bases from V and 0 bases from J; bases unmatched to any gene: 8. This CDR3 spans 18 amino acids. Germline values: CDR1 SGHAT, CDR2 FQNNGV. CDR3 DNA sequence: TGTGCCAGCAGCTTTAGAGGTTCTAGCGGGAGCTCCTACAATGAGCAGTTCTTC. Translation gives CASSFRGSSGSSYNEQFF.

This clone has a single count. This rearrangement joins TRBV6-5 to TRBJ2-7; perhaps TRBD2 as D (6 bases). This CDR3 has 12 residues. Germline V CDR1 and CDR2: MNHEY, SVGAGI. V gave up 7 bases and J gave up 9 bases, with 16 bases separating them. The CDR3 sequence is CASTTVWGGQYF. CDR3 nucleotide sequence: TGTGCCAGCACTACGGTCTGGGGAGGGCAGTACTTC.

The chain is built from TRBV18 and TRBJ1-4; 9 bases map to TRBD1. The V and J ends lost 3 bases and 7 bases, in that order; junction bases with no gene match: 3. The CDR3 sequence is 14 residues long. Germline V CDR1 and CDR2: KGHSH, LQKENI. In DNA form, the CDR3 reads TGTGCCAGCTCACCGGGACAGGGTCGTGAAAAACTGTTTTTT. This codes for CASSPGQGREKLFF.

The chain employs TRBV28 and TRBJ1-3; a weak D match, TRBD1 (6 bases). This CDR3 comprises 16 residues. Between the trimmed V and J ends, which lost 2 bases and 3 bases, there was a span of 14 bases. Germline values: CDR1 MDHEN, CDR2 SYDVKM. CDR3 protein: CASSLGGAQFGNTIYF. CDR3 bases: TGTGCCAGCAGTTTAGGGGGGGCTCAATTTGGAAACACCATATATTTT.

This clone was recorded once. The genes are TRBV18 and TRBJ2-7; D might be TRBD1 (5 bases). CDR1 is KGHSH, CDR2 LQKENI, per germline. The V and J ends lost 0 bases and 3 bases respectively, with 6 bases between them. The CDR3 is 13 residues long. The chain's CDR3 is CASSPPGVYEQYF. CDR3 bases: TGTGCCAGCTCACCACCAGGGGTCTACGAGCAGTACTTC.

This chain connects TRBV19 to TRBJ2-7; 8 bases match TRBD2. Germline CDR1 is LNHDA and CDR2 is SQIVND (reference sequence). Trimming removed 7 bases from V and 5 bases from J; junction bases left unmatched: 13. The CDR3 has 15 amino acids. CDR3 loop: CASIPRGGPAHEQYF. The CDR3 coding sequence is TGTGCCAGTATTCCTCGGGGGGGTCCGGCGCACGAGCAGTACTTC.

V gene TRBV25-1 combines with J gene TRBJ1-3; TRBD1 might be the D (6 bases). This CDR3 comprises 15 residues. Deletions cut 2 bases from V and 0 bases from J, with 8 bases between. Germline V gene lookup returns CDR1 MGHDK and CDR2 SYGVNS. CDR3 in DNA: TGTGCCAGCAGTGAAGGGACAAGCTCTGGAAACACCATATATTTT. Translating it yields CASSEGTSSGNTIYF. The variable domain in full, completed from reference TRBV25-1 and TRBJ1-3, reads EADIYQTPRYLVIGTGKKITLECSQTMGHDKMYWYQQDPGMELHLIHYSYGVNSTEKGDLSSESTVSRIRTEHFPLTLESARPSHTSQYLCASSEGTSSGNTIYFGEGSWLTVV.

CDR3 in amino acids: CASSEGQDPGYTF. The CDR3 DNA is TGTGCCAGCAGCGAGGGACAGGACCCTGGCTACACCTTC. The chain links TRBV5-4 to TRBJ1-2, with TRBD1 matching over 8 bases. CDR1 is SGHNT and CDR2 is YYREEE in the germline V gene (reference sequence). This CDR3 region has 13 residues. V dropped 4 bases and J dropped 7; count of bases not matched to a gene: 6.

The V gene is TRBV5-1, the J gene TRBJ2-7; no reliable D call. Per the germline V gene, CDR1 is SGHRS and CDR2 is YFSETQ. The CDR3 sequence is 15 residues long. V was clipped by 2 bases and J by 5 bases, with 17 bases between them. The CDR3 DNA follows: TGCGCCAGCAGCTTTTCCCCTGGAGACCTCGACGAGCAGTACTTC. It yields the protein CASSFSPGDLDEQYF.

The CDR3 bases are TGTGCCAGCTCACCTGCGGAGTCCTACGAGCAGTACTTC. Protein sequence: CASSPAESYEQYF. V usage is TRBV18 and J usage is TRBJ2-7; no clear D gene. The CDR3 runs to 13 residues. Trimming took off 3 bases at V and 1 base at J, with 7 bases between the two ends. Looked up from germline, CDR1 is KGHSH and CDR2 is LQKENI.

The J gene is TRBJ2-5, the V gene TRBV4-2; no clear D gene. Germline assignment: CDR1 LGHNA and CDR2 YNFKEQ. There are 15 residues in the CDR3. V was clipped by 0 bases and J by 2 bases, with 10 bases between them. The CDR3 region is CASSQDWASQETQYF. As DNA, the CDR3 is TGTGCCAGCAGCCAAGATTGGGCATCACAAGAGACCCAGTACTTC.

CDR3: CASSTKTGLSYEQYF. In DNA, the CDR3 is TGTGCCAGTAGTACCAAGACAGGGTTGTCCTACGAGCAGTACTTC. The gene calls are TRBV19 and TRBJ2-7, with 7 bases aligning to TRBD1. Germline V gene data show CDR1 as LNHDA and CDR2 as SQIVND (reference sequence). The CDR3 spans 15 residues. After removal of 4 bases from V and 1 base from J, the junction contained 7 bases not matched to a gene.

The sample holds a few counts of this clone. This chain uses TRBV15 with TRBJ2-7; TRBD2 is a possible D gene (6 bases). V dropped 1 base and J dropped 0 bases, with 16 bases sitting between them. Germline V gene data show CDR1 as LNHNV and CDR2 as YYDKDF (reference sequence). The CDR3 length is 17 residues. The CDR3 sequence is CATSRAPSGGSSYEQYF. CDR3 nucleotide sequence: TGTGCCACCAGCAGAGCCCCCTCCGGGGGAAGCTCCTACGAGCAGTACTTC.

This chain joins TRBV9 and TRBJ1-4, with 8 nucleotides matching TRBD1. The CDR3 contains 16 residues. V lost 4 bases to trimming and J lost 7 bases; unmatched junction nucleotides: 12. The V gene's germline CDR1 is SGDLS and CDR2 YYNGEE. The CDR3 spells CASSPQGQGLGEKLFF. In nucleotides, the CDR3 is TGTGCCAGCAGCCCCCAAGGACAGGGTCTAGGTGAAAAACTGTTTTTT. Full variable domain (remainder filled in from reference TRBV9 and TRBJ1-4): DSGVTQTPKHLITATGQRVTLRCSPRSGDLSVYWYQQSLDQGLQFLIQYYNGEERAKGNILERFSAQQFPDLHSELNLSSLELGDSALYFCASSPQGQGLGEKLFFGSGTQLSVL.

This chain uses TRBV10-3 with TRBJ2-1, with 11 bases fitting TRBD1. Germline V CDR1 and CDR2: ENHRY, SYGVKD. Trimming removed 8 bases from V and 3 bases from J; junction bases left unmatched: 6. CDR3 size: 15 residues. This CDR3 reads CAIRAGTGGYNEQFF. CDR3 coding DNA: TGTGCCATCCGAGCCGGGACAGGGGGCTACAATGAGCAGTTCTTC.

This clone was counted once. The chain joins TRBV18 to TRBJ1-1; D remains unclear. Germline values: CDR1 KGHSH, CDR2 LQKENI. The CDR3 totals 14 residues. Deletions cut 8 bases from V and 6 bases from J, with 19 bases between. CDR3: CASPSKRADAEAFF. The CDR3 nucleotides read TGTGCCAGCCCATCCAAGCGAGCGGACGCTGAAGCTTTCTTT.

The rearrangement uses TRBV19 and TRBJ2-7; D is ambiguous. The V end lost 4 bases, the J end lost 6 bases, and 16 bases lay between the germline ends. Germline loops: CDR1 LNHDA, CDR2 SQIVND (reference sequence). This CDR3 has 14 residues. CDR3 in amino acids: CASSTRPSSGEQYF. The CDR3 DNA reads as TGTGCCAGTAGTACGCGACCTTCGTCAGGCGAGCAGTACTTC.

This chain links TRBV18 with TRBJ1-1; 9 bases line up with TRBD1. The CDR3 contains 15 residues. The V gene's germline CDR1 is KGHSH and CDR2 LQKENI. With 3 bases clipped from V and 0 bases from J, the junction kept 2 bases outside the gene matches. CDR3 residues: CASSPTGGMNTEAFF. As DNA, the CDR3 is TGTGCCAGCTCACCGACAGGGGGGATGAACACTGAAGCTTTCTTT.

This chain joins TRBV5-6 and TRBJ2-7; D remains unclear. The germline V gene has CDR1 SGHDT and CDR2 YYEEEE. The ends were cut back, 0 bases at V and 4 bases at J, with 14 bases in the middle. The CDR3 runs 15 residues. The DNA for the CDR3 is TGTGCCAGCAGCTTGGTAGGAGAGCATGGTTACGAGCAGTACTTC. Its protein is CASSLVGEHGYEQYF. The full variable domain, rest sourced from reference TRBV5-6 and TRBJ2-7, is DAGVTQSPTHLIKTRGQQVTLRCSPKSGHDTVSWYQQALGQGPQFIFQYYEEEERQRGNFPDRFSGHQFPNYSSELNVNALLLGDSALYLCASSLVGEHGYEQYFGPGTRLTVT.

V and J are TRBV6-2 or TRBV6-3 and TRBJ2-1; 7 bases match TRBD2. The ends lost 5 bases at V and 2 bases at J; junction bases unmatched: 3. CDR1 is MNHEY, CDR2 SVGEGT, per germline. This CDR3 is 14 amino acids long. The CDR3 sequence: CASSQRGAYNEQFF. The DNA for the CDR3 is TGTGCCAGCAGTCAGCGGGGCGCCTACAATGAGCAGTTCTTC.